The T cell receptor beta chain under discussion was sequenced for a study of shared clonotypes between healthy human individuals. From germline, CDR1 is SGHTA and CDR2 FQGNSA. V lost 4 bases to trimming and J lost 4 bases; unmatched junction nucleotides: 5. This CDR3 is built from 16 residues. Clones were sequenced by immunoSEQ multiplex PCR, and TCRdb holds only the in-frame ones, with some missing. Of some 2 million clones in the sample, over 85% were seen once. The source material was naive CD4+ T cells sorted from blood. The subset was: CD45RA+ positively selected. This TCR was recovered from a young man in good health. This chain uses TRBV7-2 with TRBJ2-3; 13 bases fit TRBD2. DNA of the CDR3: TGTGCCAGCAGCTCACTAGCGGGAGGGCCTGCAGATACGCAGTATTTT. Protein: CASSSLAGGPADTQYF.